The 10 T cell receptor beta chains below come from one sample, sequenced in a study of blood T cell repertoires in COVID-19. Sequenced by immunoSEQ multiplex PCR; TCRdb stores in-frame clones only, minus some. In the table there are tens of thousands of clones, around 90% of which are singletons. The specimen was peripheral blood. These receptors were obtained from a man between 65 and 85 years old with acute or convalescent COVID-19.

The J gene is TRBJ2-1, the V gene TRBV5-1; D is perhaps TRBD2 (6 bases). This CDR3 has 16 residues. Deletions cut 0 bases from V and 0 bases from J, with 10 bases between. Germline V lookup: CDR1 SGHRS, CDR2 YFSETQ. Here the CDR3 DNA reads TGCGCCAGCAGCTTGGACGTGACTAGCTCCTACAATGAGCAGTTCTTC. Translated: CASSLDVTSSYNEQFF. The complete variable domain, with remaining parts taken from reference TRBV5-1 and TRBJ2-1, reads KAGVTQTPRYLIKTRGQQVTLSCSPISGHRSVSWYQQTPGQGLQFLFEYFSETQRNKGNFPGRFSGRQFSNSRSEMNVSTLELGDSALYLCASSLDVTSSYNEQFFGPGTRLTVL.

The V and J genes are TRBV7-8 and TRBJ2-1; the match to TRBD2 covers 9 bases. CDR1 and CDR2 from the germline V gene are SGHVS and FQNEAQ. Trimming took 3 bases from V and 5 from J; bases not matched to a gene: 8. The CDR3 contains 16 residues. The CDR3 sequence: CASSFRSGGPNNEQFF. In DNA, the CDR3 is TGTGCCAGCAGCTTCCGCAGCGGGGGGCCTAACAATGAGCAGTTCTTC.

This sequence joins TRBV7-2 and TRBJ1-3; TRBD1 matches at 7 bases. Germline CDR1 reads SGHTA; CDR2 reads FQGNSA. The CDR3 length is 15 residues. The V and J ends lost 5 bases and 0 bases, in that order; junction bases with no gene match: 4. Written as DNA, the CDR3 is TGTGCCAGCAGCGGTGGGACAGCCTCTGGAAACACCATATATTTT. As protein: CASSGGTASGNTIYF.

This clone was seen just once. The CDR3 loop reads CASRTANTGELFF. The CDR3 DNA reads TGTGCCAGCAGAACGGCGAACACCGGGGAGCTGTTTTTT. The genes are TRBV25-1 and TRBJ2-2; D is uncertain. From germline, CDR1 is MGHDK and CDR2 SYGVNS. Trimming stripped 6 bases from V and 0 bases from J, with 5 bases between. The CDR3 has 13 residues.

The V call is TRBV30, the J call TRBJ2-5, with 7 bases matching TRBD1. The CDR3 covers 12 residues. V dropped 7 bases and J dropped 4; count of bases not matched to a gene: 6. From germline, CDR1 is GTSNPN and CDR2 SVGIG (reference sequence). The CDR3 loop is CASRDSGETQYF. The CDR3, as DNA: TGTGCCTCCCGGGACAGTGGAGAGACCCAGTACTTC.

This chain joins TRBV11-2 and TRBJ1-2; 8 bases line up with TRBD1. Germline V gene sequence: CDR1 SGHAT, CDR2 FQNNGV. The CDR3 extends over 13 amino acids. V lost 5 bases and J lost 3; bases outside the gene matches: 2. CDR3 sequence reads: CASSRTGYYGYTF. The CDR3 region has the DNA TGTGCCAGCAGCAGGACAGGGTACTATGGCTACACCTTC. Using reference TRBV11-2 and TRBJ1-2 for the parts outside the CDR3, the full variable domain is EAGVAQSPRYKIIEKRQSVAFWCNPISGHATLYWYQQILGQGPKLLIQFQNNGVVDDSQLPKDRFSAERLKGVDSTLKIQPAKLEDSAVYLCASSRTGYYGYTFGSGTRLTVV.

This chain connects TRBV11-2 to TRBJ1-6, with D tentatively TRBD1 (6 bases). There are 17 residues in the CDR3. Trimming removed 3 bases at V and 0 bases at J, with 12 bases between. Germline CDR1 reads SGHAT; CDR2 reads FQNNGV. Here the CDR3 reads CASSFLRTASYNSPLHF. The CDR3 DNA reads as TGTGCCAGCAGCTTTTTGAGGACAGCCTCCTATAATTCACCCCTCCACTTT. The full variable domain, with the rest looked up from reference TRBV11-2 and TRBJ1-6, is EAGVAQSPRYKIIEKRQSVAFWCNPISGHATLYWYQQILGQGPKLLIQFQNNGVVDDSQLPKDRFSAERLKGVDSTLKIQPAKLEDSAVYLCASSFLRTASYNSPLHFGNGTRLTVT.

This clone appeared a few times. The chain links TRBV9 to TRBJ2-7, with D possibly being TRBD1 (5 bases). CDR3 length: 14 amino acids. V was cut by 0 bases and J by 7 bases, with 14 bases left in between. Germline lookup yields CDR1 SGDLS and CDR2 YYNGEE. CDR3 nucleotides: TGTGCCAGCAGCGTAGGTCGACAGTCTTTGGAGCAGTACTTC. It is translated as CASSVGRQSLEQYF. The variable domain in full, with the rest retrieved from reference TRBV9 and TRBJ2-7, is DSGVTQTPKHLITATGQRVTLRCSPRSGDLSVYWYQQSLDQGLQFLIQYYNGEERAKGNILERFSAQQFPDLHSELNLSSLELGDSALYFCASSVGRQSLEQYFGPGTRLTVT.

The rearrangement joins TRBV5-6 to TRBJ1-4; 8 bases map to TRBD1. The CDR3 runs to 15 residues. The germline V gene encodes CDR1 SGHDT and CDR2 YYEEEE. V lost 2 bases and J lost 8; bases outside the gene matches: 8. The CDR3 DNA reads as TGTGCCAGCAGCTTAATAGGACAGGGCGTAGAAAAACTGTTTTTT. Amino acid sequence: CASSLIGQGVEKLFF.

The rearrangement uses TRBV4-1 and TRBJ1-2, with TRBD1 matching 8 bases. Unmatched junction bases numbered 9, after V lost 1 base and J lost 8 bases. The CDR3 has 15 residues. Germline CDR1 and CDR2: MGHRA and YSYEKL. CDR3 sequence: CASSQVTTGVGGYTF. As DNA, the CDR3 is TGCGCCAGCAGCCAAGTGACGACAGGGGTCGGAGGCTACACCTTC.